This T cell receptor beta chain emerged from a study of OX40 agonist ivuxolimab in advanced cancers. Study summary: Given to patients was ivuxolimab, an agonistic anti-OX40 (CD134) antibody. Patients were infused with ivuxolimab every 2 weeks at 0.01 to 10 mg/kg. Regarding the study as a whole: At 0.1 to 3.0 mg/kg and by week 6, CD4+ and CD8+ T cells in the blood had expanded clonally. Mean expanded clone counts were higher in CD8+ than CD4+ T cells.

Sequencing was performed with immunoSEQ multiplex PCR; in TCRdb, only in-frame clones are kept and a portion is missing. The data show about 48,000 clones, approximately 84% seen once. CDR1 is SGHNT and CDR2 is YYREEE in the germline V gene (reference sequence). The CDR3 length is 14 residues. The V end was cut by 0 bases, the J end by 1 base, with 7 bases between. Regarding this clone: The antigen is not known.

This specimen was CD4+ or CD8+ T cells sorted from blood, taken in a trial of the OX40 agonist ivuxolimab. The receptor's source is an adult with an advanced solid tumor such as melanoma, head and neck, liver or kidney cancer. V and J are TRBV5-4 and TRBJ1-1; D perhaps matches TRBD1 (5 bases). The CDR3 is CASSLAGRNTEAFF. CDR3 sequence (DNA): TGTGCCAGCAGCTTGGCAGGGCGGAACACTGAAGCTTTCTTT.